This T cell receptor beta chain is drawn from a study of blood T cells in healthy people across ages. CDR1 is MNHEY and CDR2 is SVGEGT in the germline V gene. V trimming: 5 bases; J trimming: 5 bases; junction bases outside the gene matches: 11. The CDR3 consists of 15 residues. This clonotype was observed a few times. What it binds is unknown. Findings and limits, study-wide: TCR beta diversity tracked closely with naive T cell percentage. Unsorted PBMCs prevented conclusive naive versus antigen-experienced comparison. More naive CD4+ cells and higher diversity were found in long-lived than in aged donors.

The use of a sample-barcoded 5' primer and a J-beta primer mix characterized a second PCR of about 6 to 11 cycles. In TCRdb, the 5' RACE reads were re-called with MiXCR into one record per CDR3 protein. Of roughly 500,000 distinct CDR3 sequences in the sample, roughly a quarter were seen once. The sequence was collected from a woman between 70 and 85 years old in good health. The J gene is TRBJ2-5, the V gene TRBV6-2 or TRBV6-3; 7 bases are a match to TRBD1. Sequenced input: blood. The CDR3 is CASSQSGTVRETQYF. The CDR3 DNA reads as TGTGCCAGCAGTCAATCAGGGACAGTCAGGGAGACCCAGTACTTC.